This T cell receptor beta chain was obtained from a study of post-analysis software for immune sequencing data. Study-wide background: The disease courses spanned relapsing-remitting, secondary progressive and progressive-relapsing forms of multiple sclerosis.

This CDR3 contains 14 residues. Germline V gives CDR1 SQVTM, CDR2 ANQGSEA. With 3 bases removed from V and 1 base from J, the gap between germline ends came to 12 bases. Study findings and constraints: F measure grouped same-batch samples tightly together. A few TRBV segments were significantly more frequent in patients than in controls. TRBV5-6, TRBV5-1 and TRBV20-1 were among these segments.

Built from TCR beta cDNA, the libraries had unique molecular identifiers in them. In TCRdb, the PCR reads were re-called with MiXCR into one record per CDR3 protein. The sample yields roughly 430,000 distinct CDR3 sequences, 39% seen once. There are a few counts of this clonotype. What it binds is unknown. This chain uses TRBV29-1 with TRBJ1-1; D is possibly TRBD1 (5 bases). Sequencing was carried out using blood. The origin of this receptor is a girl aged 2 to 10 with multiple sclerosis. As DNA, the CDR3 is TGCAGCGTTGATGGGGGACGGAGGAACACTGAAGCTTTCTTT. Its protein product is CSVDGGRRNTEAFF.